This T cell receptor (beta chain) was documented in a study of blood T cells in healthy people across ages. Peripheral blood from each donor was collected in a volume of approximately 9.2 milliliters. CDR3 length equals 15 residues. Germline CDR1 reads DFQATT; CDR2 reads SNEGSKA (reference sequence). V lost 0 bases to trimming and J lost 6 bases, with 16 bases between them. Through a sample-barcoded 5' primer and a J-beta primer mix, a second PCR was run for roughly 6 to 11 cycles. All cDNA molecules were each tagged by a template-switch adaptor with 12 random nucleotides. MiXCR, applied by TCRdb to the 5' RACE reads, yields one record per CDR3 protein. The sample includes some 1.5 million distinct CDR3 sequences, 25% to 30% of them seen just once.

The rearrangement uses TRBV20-1 and TRBJ2-3; D may be TRBD2 (7 bases). Sequenced material: blood. The clonotype originates from a woman in her twenties or thirties in good health. The CDR3 region has the DNA TGCAGTGCTAGAGATCGAGGGGGGGCCTCGGATACGCAGTATTTT. Residues: CSARDRGGASDTQYF.